This T cell receptor beta chain is drawn from a study of human CD4 T cells and Enterobacteriaceae (TCRdb year 2020). Overall study results and their limits: The reactivity of ex vivo clonotypes was inferred solely through the matching of nucleotide sequences to CFSE-low cultures from the same donors. Ex vivo, broadly cross-reactive clonotypes were observed to appear more expanded than specific clonotypes, with about 55% of the 19 and most of the roughly 30 being found within the top 5%.

On a FACSAria III, memory CD4+ T cells were FACS-sorted to over 95% purity, defined as all CD4+ cells except CD45RA+CCR7+CD95- naive cells. Healthy donor blood was obtained from blood donation centers in Switzerland. Total CD4+ T cells and monocytes were enriched by positive selection with CD4 and CD14 magnetic microbeads. CD8+, CD14+, CD16+, CD56+, CD19+ and CD25-bright cells were excluded prior to sorting. In a couple of blood donors, total memory CD4+ T cells were sequenced directly ex vivo to assess in vivo expansion of bacteria-reactive clonotypes. Peripheral blood mononuclear cells were isolated from donor blood using Ficoll-Paque Plus. Turning to this clone: The antigen this receptor binds is unknown. Base qualities were left out, and no much larger clone turns up one base away.

Ex vivo total memory CD4+ samples were sequenced at deep level, with detection sensitivity of one cell in 200,000. Genomic DNA was extracted from cell pellets with the QIAamp DNA Micro Kit, and its quantity and purity were checked by spectrophotometry. The immunoSEQ multiplex PCR assay was used to amplify TCR Vbeta CDR3 regions. The amplicons were sequenced on the Illumina HiSeq platform. The retrieved sequences were 87 nucleotides in length and included the CDR3 region. Turning to the authors' computational methods: Each unique productive TCR Vbeta nucleotide sequence counted as a clonotype and was quantified by productive template frequency from ImmunoSEQ Analyzer V3.0. A threshold at the top 5th percentile of each frequency-ranked repertoire was used to define expanded clonotypes. Repertoire overlap was calculated as Chao-Jaccard with the R package fossil and was visualized by nonmetric multidimensional scaling with the R package MASS. TCRdb took over this immuneACCESS table, retaining in-frame rearrangements with V and J assigned. Such tables are incomplete; in checked studies, under half of the missing clones stem from an unresolved V gene, and the remainder is unexplained. D and trimming were read from the DNA, whereas the V and J calls and clone size are those reported in that table. A total of about 25,000 clones appear in this sample, more than 80% of them only once. Clones ranked in the top ten supply around 0.96% of the sample.

Trimming leaves V shorter by 8 bases and J shorter by 0 bases, with the junction holding 3 bases beyond the gene matches. Reading the germline V gene (reference sequence) gives CDR1 MNHNY and CDR2 SVGAGI. The CDR3 starts with the cysteine, ends with the phenylalanine, and has 13 residues. Here the CDR3 DNA is all that survives: 39 bases in frame from base 1. The sequenced sample was memory CD4+ T cells from blood. The intended sense of this specimen's cell subset or site label: total memory CD4 T cells sorted directly ex vivo, unstimulated. This receptor chain uses TRBV6-6 and TRBJ2-7, with TRBD1 matching 8 junction bases. The sequence was collected from a human donor in good health. CDR3 region: CASEGTGSYEQYF. The nucleotides are TGTGCCAGCGAAGGGACAGGCTCCTACGAGCAGTACTTC.